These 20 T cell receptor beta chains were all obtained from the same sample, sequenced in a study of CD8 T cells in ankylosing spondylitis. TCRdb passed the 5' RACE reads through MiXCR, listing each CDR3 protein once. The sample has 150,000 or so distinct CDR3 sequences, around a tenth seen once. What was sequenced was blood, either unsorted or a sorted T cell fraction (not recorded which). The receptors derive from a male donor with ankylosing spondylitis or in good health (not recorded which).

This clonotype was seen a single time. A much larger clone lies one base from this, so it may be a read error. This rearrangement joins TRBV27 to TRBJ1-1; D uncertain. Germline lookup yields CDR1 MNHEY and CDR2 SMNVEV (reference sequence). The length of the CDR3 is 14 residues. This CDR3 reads CVSSLKTLNTEAFF. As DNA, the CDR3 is TGTGTCAGCAGTTTGAAGACCTTGAACACTGAAGCTTTCTTT.

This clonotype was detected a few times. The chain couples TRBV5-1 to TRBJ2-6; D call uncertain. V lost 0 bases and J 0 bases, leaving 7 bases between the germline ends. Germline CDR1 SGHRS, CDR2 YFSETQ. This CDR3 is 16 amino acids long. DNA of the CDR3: TGCGCCAGCAGCTTGGTCGAAGGCTCTGGGGCCAACGTCCTGACTTTC. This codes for CASSLVEGSGANVLTF.

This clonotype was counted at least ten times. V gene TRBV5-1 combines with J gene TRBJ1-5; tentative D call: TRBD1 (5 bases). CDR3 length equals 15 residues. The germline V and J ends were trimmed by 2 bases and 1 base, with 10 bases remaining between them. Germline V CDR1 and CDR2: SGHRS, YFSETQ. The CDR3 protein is CASSLLGGSNQPQHF. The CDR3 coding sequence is TGCGCCAGCAGCTTATTGGGGGGAAGCAATCAGCCCCAGCATTTT.

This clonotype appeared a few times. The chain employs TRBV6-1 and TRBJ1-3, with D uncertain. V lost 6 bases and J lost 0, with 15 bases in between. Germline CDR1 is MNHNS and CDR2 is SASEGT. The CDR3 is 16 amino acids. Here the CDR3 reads CASSLTTSSSGNTIYF. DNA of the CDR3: TGTGCCAGCAGCCTGACGACGAGTAGCTCTGGAAACACCATATATTTT.

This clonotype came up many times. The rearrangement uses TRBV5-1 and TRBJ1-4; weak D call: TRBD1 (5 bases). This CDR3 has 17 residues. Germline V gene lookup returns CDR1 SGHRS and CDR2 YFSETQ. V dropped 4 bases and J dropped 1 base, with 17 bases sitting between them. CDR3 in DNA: TGCGCCAGCAGCCGCGGGACCCCCGGTGGAACTAATGAAAAACTGTTTTTT. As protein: CASSRGTPGGTNEKLFF.

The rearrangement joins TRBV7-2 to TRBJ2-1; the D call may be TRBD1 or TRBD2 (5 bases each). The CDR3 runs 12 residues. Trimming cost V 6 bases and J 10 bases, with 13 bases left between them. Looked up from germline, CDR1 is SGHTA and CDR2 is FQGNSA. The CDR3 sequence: CASRLPWGEQFF. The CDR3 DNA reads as TGTGCCAGCAGATTGCCCTGGGGGGAGCAGTTCTTC.

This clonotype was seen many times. The CDR3 region has the DNA TGTGCCAGCAGCCAAGGACGGCTTGAAGCTTTCTTT. Translating it yields CASSQGRLEAFF. The chain has TRBV5-6 and TRBJ1-1; D not resolved. This CDR3 comprises 12 residues. Per germline, CDR1 SGHDT and CDR2 YYEEEE. The germline V and J ends were trimmed by 4 bases and 7 bases, with 11 bases remaining between them.

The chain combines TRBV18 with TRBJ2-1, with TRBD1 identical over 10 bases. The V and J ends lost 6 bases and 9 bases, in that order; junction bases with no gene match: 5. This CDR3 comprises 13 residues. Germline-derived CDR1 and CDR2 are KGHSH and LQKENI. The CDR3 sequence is CASSRDRGGEQFF. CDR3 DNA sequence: TGTGCCAGCTCTCGGGACAGGGGCGGTGAGCAGTTCTTC. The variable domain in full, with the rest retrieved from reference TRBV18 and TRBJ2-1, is NAGVMQNPRHLVRRRGQEARLRCSPMKGHSHVYWYRQLPEEGLKFMVYLQKENIIDESGMPKERFSAEFPKEGPSILRIQQVVRGDSAAYFCASSRDRGGEQFFGPGTRLTVL.

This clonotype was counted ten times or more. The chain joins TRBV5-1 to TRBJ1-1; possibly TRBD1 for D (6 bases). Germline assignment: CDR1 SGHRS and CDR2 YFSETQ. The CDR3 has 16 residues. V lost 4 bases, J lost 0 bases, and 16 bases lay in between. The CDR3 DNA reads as TGCGCCAGCAGCGACTCTCGACAGGCCCTGAACACTGAAGCTTTCTTT. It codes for CASSDSRQALNTEAFF.

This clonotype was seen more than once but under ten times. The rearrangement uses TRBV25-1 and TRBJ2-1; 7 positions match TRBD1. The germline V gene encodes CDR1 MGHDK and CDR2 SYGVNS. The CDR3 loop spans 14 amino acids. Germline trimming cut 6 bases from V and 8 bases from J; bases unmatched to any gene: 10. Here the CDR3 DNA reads TGTGCCAGCAGGTCAGTGACAGGGTTGGATGAGCAGTTCTTC. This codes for CASRSVTGLDEQFF.

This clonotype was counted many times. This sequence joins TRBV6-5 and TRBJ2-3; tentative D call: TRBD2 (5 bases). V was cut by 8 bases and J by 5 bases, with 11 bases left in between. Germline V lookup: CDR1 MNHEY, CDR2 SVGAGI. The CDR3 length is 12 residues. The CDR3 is CASGYGEDTQYF. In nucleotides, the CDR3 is TGTGCCAGCGGATACGGGGAAGATACGCAGTATTTT.

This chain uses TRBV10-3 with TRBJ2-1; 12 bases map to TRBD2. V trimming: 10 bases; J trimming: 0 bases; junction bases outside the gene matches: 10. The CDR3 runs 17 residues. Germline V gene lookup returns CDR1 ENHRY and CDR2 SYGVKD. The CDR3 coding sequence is TGTGCCACGGAGGGGACTAGCGGGTTGAGCTCCTACAATGAGCAGTTCTTC. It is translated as CATEGTSGLSSYNEQFF.

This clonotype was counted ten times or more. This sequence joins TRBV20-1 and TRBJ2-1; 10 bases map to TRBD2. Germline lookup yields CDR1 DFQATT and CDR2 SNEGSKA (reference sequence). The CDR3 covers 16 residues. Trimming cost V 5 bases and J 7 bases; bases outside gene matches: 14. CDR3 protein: CSAPPRGLANNNEQFF. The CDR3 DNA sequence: TGCAGTGCTCCCCCACGGGGACTAGCGAATAATAATGAGCAGTTCTTC.

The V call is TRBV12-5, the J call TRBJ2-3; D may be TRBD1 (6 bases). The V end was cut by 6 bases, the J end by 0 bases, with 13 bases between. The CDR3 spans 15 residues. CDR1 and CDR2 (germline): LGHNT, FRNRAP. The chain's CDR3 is CASGETGSSTDTQYF. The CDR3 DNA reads TGTGCTAGTGGCGAGACAGGCTCTAGCACAGATACGCAGTATTTT.

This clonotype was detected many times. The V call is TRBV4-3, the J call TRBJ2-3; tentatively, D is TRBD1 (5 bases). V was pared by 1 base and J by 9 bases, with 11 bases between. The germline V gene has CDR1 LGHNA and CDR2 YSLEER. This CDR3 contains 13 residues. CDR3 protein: CASSQGRWGTQYF. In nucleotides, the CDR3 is TGCGCCAGCAGCCAAGGAAGGTGGGGCACGCAGTATTTT.

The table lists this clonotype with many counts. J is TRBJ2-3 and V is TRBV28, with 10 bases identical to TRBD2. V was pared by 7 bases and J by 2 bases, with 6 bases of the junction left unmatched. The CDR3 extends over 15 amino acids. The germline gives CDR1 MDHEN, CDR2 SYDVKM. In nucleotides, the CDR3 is TGTGCCAGCACCCTAGCGGGGGCGACCACAGATACGCAGTATTTT. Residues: CASTLAGATTDTQYF.

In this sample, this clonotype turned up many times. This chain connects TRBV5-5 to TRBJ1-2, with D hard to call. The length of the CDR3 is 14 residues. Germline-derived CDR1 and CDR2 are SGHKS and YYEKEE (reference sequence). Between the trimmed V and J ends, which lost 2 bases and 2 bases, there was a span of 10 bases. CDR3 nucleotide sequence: TGTGCCAGCAGCTTCCGACCTGTGAACTATGGCTACACCTTC. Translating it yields CASSFRPVNYGYTF.

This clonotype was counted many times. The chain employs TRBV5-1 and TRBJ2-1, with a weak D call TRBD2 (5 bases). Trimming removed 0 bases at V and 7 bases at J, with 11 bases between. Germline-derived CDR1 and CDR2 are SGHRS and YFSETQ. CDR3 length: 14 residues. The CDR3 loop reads CASSLGVRANEQFF. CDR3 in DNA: TGCGCCAGCAGCTTGGGGGTGCGGGCGAATGAGCAGTTCTTC.

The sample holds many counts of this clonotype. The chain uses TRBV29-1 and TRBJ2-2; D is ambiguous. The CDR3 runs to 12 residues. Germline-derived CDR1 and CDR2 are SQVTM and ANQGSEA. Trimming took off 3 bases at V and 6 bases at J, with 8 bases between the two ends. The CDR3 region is CSVEAVAGELFF. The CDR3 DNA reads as TGCAGCGTTGAGGCGGTCGCCGGGGAGCTGTTTTTT.

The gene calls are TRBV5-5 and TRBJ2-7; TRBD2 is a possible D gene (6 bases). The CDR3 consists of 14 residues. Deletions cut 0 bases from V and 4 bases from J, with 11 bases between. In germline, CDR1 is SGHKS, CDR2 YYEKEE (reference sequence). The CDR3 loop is CASSLAMGGYEQYF. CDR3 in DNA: TGTGCCAGCAGCTTGGCCATGGGAGGATACGAGCAGTACTTC.